This T cell receptor beta chain originates from a study of T cells in localized non-small cell lung cancer. Assay used: immunoSEQ multiplex PCR; TCRdb lists only in-frame clones, some missing. Found here are 45,000 to 50,000 clones, approximately 90% of them singletons; the top ten hold 2.5%. Study results and limitations: Measurement of T cell clonality placed uninvolved adjacent lung highest, above the level in tumor. Prolonged overall survival went with higher T cell density in the blood.

As for this clone: What it recognizes is unknown.

The CDR3 has 15 amino acids. Per germline, CDR1 SGHRS and CDR2 YFSETQ. V lost 4 bases and J 4 bases, leaving 17 bases between the germline ends. The receptor was isolated from a man between 40 and 69 years old with stage II lung adenocarcinoma. The chain combines TRBV5-1 with TRBJ2-5, with D tentatively TRBD1 (5 bases). The source was PBMCs, collected before any cancer treatment. DNA for the CDR3: TGCGCCAGCAGCAATGAAAACCCTAGGGGAGAGACCCAGTACTTC. It translates to CASSNENPRGETQYF.